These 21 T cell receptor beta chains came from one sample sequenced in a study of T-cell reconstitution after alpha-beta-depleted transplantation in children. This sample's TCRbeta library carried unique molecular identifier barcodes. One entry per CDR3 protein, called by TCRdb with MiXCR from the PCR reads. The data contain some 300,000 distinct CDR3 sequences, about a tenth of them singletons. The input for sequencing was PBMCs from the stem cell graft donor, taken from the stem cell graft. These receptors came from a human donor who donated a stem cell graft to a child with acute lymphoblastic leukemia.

The DNA for the CDR3 is TGTGCCAGCAGCCTACGGACTAGCGACCACAATGAGCAGTTCTTC. As protein: CASSLRTSDHNEQFF. This chain uses TRBV11-1 with TRBJ2-1; 9 bases agree with TRBD2. The germline gives CDR1 SGHAT, CDR2 FQDESV (reference sequence). This CDR3 spans 15 amino acids. V was pared by 5 bases and J by 5 bases, with 7 bases of the junction left unmatched.

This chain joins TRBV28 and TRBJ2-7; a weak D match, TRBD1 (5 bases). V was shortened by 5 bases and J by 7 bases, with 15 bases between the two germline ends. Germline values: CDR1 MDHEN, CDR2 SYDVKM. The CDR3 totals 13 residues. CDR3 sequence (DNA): TGTGCCAGCAGTAGGCCTGCCAAGGGGGAGCAGTACTTC. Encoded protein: CASSRPAKGEQYF. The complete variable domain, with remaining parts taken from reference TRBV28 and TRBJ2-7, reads DVKVTQSSRYLVKRTGEKVFLECVQDMDHENMFWYRQDPGLGLRLIYFSYDVKMKEKGDIPEGYSVSREKKERFSLILESASTNQTSMYLCASSRPAKGEQYFGPGTRLTVT.

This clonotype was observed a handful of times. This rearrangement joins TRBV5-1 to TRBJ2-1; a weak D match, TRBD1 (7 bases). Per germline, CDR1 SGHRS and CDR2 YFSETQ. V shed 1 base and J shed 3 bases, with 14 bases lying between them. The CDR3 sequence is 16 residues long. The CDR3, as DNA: TGCGCCAGCAGCTTGATGTCAGGGGGGCGCTACAATGAGCAGTTCTTC. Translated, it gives CASSLMSGGRYNEQFF.

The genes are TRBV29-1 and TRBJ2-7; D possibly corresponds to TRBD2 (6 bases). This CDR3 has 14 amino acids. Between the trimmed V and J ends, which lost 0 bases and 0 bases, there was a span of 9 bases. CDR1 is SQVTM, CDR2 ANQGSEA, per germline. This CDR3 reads CSVEDRDSSYEQYF. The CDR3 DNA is TGCAGCGTTGAAGATCGGGACTCCTCCTACGAGCAGTACTTC.

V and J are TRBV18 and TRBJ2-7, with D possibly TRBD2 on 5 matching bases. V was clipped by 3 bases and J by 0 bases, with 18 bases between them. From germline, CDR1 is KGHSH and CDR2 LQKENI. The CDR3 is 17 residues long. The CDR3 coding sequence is TGTGCCAGCTCACCGGTAGGCCCTAGCCGAAGCTCCTACGAGCAGTACTTC. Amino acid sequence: CASSPVGPSRSSYEQYF.

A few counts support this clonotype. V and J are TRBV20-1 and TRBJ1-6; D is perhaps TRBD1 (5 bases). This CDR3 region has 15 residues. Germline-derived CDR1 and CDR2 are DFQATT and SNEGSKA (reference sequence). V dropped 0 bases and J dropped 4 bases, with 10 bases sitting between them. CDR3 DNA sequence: TGCAGTGCTAGAGATAGGGGCGGGTATAATTCACCCCTCCACTTT. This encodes CSARDRGGYNSPLHF.

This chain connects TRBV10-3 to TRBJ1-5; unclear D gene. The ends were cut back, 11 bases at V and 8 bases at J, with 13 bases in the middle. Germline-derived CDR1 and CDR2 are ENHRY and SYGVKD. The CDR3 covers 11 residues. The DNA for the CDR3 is TGTGCCGCGGGCCTTTCGGAGCCCCAGCATTTT. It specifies CAAGLSEPQHF.

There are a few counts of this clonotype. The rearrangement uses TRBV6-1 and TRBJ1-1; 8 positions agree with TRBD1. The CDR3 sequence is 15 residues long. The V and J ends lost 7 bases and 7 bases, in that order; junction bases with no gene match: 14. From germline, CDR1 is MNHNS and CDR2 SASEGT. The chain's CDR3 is CASITPQGAADEAFF. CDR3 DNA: TGTGCCAGCATAACGCCCCAGGGGGCTGCGGATGAAGCTTTCTTT.

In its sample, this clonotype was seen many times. The DNA of the CDR3 is TGTGCCAGCAGAACTAGCGGGAGTGGTACGCAGTATTTT. Translation gives CASRTSGSGTQYF. This chain connects TRBV27 to TRBJ2-3, with 11 bases matching TRBD2. V trimming: 6 bases; J trimming: 8 bases; junction bases outside the gene matches: 4. This CDR3 contains 13 residues. Germline CDR1 reads MNHEY; CDR2 reads SMNVEV (reference sequence).

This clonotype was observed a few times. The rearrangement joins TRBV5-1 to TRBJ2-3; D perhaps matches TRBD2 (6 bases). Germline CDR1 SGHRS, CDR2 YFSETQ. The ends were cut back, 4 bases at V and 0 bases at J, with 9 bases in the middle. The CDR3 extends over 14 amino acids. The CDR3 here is CASSGGTSTDTQYF. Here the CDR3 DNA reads TGCGCCAGCAGCGGAGGGACTAGCACAGATACGCAGTATTTT.

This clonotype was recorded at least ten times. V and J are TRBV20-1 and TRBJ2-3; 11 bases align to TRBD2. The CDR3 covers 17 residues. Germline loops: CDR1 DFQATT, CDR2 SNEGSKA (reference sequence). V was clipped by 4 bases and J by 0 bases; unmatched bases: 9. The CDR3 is CSAKGLAVPSSTDTQYF. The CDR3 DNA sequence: TGCAGTGCTAAGGGACTAGCGGTTCCCTCTAGCACAGATACGCAGTATTTT.

CDR3 sequence: CSATGLAQTDTQYF. The CDR3 DNA reads as TGCAGTGCTACGGGACTAGCGCAAACAGATACGCAGTATTTT. V is TRBV20-1 and J is TRBJ2-3, with 10 bases that match TRBD2. In germline, CDR1 is DFQATT, CDR2 SNEGSKA (reference sequence). V shed 4 bases and J 3 bases; nucleotides not matched to a gene: 4. CDR3 size: 14 residues.

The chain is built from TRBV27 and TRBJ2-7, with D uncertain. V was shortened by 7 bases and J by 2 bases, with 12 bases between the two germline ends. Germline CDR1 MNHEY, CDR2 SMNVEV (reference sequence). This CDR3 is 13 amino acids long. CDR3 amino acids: CASIATDTYEQYF. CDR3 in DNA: TGTGCCAGCATCGCGACTGATACCTACGAGCAGTACTTC.

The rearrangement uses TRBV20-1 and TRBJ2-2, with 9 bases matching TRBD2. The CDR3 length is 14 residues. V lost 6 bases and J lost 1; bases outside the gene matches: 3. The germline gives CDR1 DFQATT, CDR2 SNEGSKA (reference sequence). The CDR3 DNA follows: TGCAGTGCCTCAGCGGGAGGGAACACCGGGGAGCTGTTTTTT. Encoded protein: CSASAGGNTGELFF.

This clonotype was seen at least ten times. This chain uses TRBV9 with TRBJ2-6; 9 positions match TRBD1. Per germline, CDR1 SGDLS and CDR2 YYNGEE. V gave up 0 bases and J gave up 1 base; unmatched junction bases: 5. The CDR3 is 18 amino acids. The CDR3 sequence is CASSVEGTGLSGANVLTF. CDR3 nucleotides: TGTGCCAGCAGCGTAGAAGGGACAGGGTTGTCTGGGGCCAACGTCCTGACTTTC.

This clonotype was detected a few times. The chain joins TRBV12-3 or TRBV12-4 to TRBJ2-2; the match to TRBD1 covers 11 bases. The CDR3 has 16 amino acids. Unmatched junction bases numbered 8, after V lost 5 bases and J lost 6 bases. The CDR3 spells CASSRTGGASAGELFF. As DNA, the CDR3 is TGTGCCAGCAGTCGGACAGGGGGCGCTTCGGCCGGGGAGCTGTTTTTT.

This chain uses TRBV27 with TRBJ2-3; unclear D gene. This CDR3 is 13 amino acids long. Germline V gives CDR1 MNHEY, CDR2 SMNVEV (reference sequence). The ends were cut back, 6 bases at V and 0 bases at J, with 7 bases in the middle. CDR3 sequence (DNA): TGTGCCAGCAGACGAACTAGCACAGATACGCAGTATTTT. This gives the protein CASRRTSTDTQYF.

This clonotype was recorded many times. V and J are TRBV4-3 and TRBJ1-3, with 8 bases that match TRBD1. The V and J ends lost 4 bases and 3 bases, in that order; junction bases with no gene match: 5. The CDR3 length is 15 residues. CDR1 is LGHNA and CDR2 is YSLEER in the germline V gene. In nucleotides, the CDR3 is TGCGCCAGCAGCCGTACAGGGGGTAGTGGAAACACCATATATTTT. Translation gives CASSRTGGSGNTIYF.

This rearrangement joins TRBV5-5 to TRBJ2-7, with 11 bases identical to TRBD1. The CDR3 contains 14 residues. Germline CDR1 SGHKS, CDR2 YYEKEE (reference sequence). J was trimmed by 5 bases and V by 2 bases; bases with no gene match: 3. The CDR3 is CASSFRTGGDEQYF. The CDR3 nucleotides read TGTGCCAGCAGCTTCCGGACAGGGGGCGACGAGCAGTACTTC.

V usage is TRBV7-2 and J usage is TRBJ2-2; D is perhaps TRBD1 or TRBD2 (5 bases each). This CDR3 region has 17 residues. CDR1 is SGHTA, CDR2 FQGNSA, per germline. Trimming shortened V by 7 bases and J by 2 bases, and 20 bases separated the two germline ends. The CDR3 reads CASTLRGALSNTGELFF. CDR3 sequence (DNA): TGTGCCAGCACCCTCCGAGGGGCCCTTTCTAACACCGGGGAGCTGTTTTTT.

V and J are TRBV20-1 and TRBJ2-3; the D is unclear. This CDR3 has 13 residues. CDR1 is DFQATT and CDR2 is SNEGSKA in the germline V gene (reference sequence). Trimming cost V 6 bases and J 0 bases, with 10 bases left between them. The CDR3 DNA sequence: TGCAGTGCGCCTCAACCTAGCACAGATACGCAGTATTTT. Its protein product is CSAPQPSTDTQYF.